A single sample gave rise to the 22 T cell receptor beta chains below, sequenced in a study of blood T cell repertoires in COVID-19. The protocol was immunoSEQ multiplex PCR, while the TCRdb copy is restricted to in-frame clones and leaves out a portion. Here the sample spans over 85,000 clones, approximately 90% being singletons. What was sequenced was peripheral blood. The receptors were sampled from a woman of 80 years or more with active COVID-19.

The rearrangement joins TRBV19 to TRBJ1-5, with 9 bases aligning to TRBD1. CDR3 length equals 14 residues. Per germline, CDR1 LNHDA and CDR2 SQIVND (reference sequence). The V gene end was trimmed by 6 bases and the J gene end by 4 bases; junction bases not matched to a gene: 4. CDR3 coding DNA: TGTGCCAGTAGAATGACAGGGGGTAATCAGCCCCAGCATTTT. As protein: CASRMTGGNQPQHF.

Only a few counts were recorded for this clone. CDR3 nucleotide sequence: TGTGCCAGCACCCCCGGGAGGACCCTCCACGAGCAGTACTTC. This translates into CASTPGRTLHEQYF. The chain carries TRBV9 and TRBJ2-7; 7 bases align to TRBD2. The V and J ends lost 6 bases and 5 bases, in that order; junction bases with no gene match: 11. The CDR3 contains 14 residues. CDR1 is SGDLS and CDR2 is YYNGEE in the germline V gene. Drawing the rest from reference TRBV9 and TRBJ2-7, the complete variable domain is DSGVTQTPKHLITATGQRVTLRCSPRSGDLSVYWYQQSLDQGLQFLIQYYNGEERAKGNILERFSAQQFPDLHSELNLSSLELGDSALYFCASTPGRTLHEQYFGPGTRLTVT.

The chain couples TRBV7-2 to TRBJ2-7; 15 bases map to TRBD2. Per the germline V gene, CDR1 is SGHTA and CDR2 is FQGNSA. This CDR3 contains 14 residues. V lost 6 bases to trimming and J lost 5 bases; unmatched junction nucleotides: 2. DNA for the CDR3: TGTGCCAGCAGGGGACTAGCGGGAGGCAACGAGCAGTACTTC. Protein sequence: CASRGLAGGNEQYF. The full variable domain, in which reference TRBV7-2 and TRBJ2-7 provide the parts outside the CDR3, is GAGVSQSPSNKVTEKGKDVELRCDPISGHTALYWYRQSLGQGLEFLIYFQGNSAPDKSGLPSDRFSAERTGGSVSTLTIQRTQQEDSAVYLCASRGLAGGNEQYFGPGTRLTVT.

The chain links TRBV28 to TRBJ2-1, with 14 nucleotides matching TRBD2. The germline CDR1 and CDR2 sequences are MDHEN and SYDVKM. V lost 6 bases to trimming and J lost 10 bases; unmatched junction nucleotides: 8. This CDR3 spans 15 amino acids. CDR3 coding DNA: TGTGCCAGCAGGACGGCCGGGACTAGCGGGAGAGAGCAGTTCTTC. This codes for CASRTAGTSGREQFF. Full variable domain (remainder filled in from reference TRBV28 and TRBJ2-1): DVKVTQSSRYLVKRTGEKVFLECVQDMDHENMFWYRQDPGLGLRLIYFSYDVKMKEKGDIPEGYSVSREKKERFSLILESASTNQTSMYLCASRTAGTSGREQFFGPGTRLTVL.

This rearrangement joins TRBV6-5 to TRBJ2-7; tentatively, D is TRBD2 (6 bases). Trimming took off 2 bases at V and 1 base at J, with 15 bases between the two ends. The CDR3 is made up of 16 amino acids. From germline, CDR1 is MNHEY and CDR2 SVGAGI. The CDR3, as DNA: TGTGCCAGCAGTTACACCAATAGCGGAAGATCCTACGAGCAGTACTTC. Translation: CASSYTNSGRSYEQYF.

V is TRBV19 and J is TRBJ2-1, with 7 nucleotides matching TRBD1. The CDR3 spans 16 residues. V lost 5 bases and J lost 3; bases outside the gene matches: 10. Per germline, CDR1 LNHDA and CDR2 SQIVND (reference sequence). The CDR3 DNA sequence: TGTGCCAGTAGTCCGTATGGGGACAGAAACTACAATGAGCAGTTCTTC. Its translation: CASSPYGDRNYNEQFF.

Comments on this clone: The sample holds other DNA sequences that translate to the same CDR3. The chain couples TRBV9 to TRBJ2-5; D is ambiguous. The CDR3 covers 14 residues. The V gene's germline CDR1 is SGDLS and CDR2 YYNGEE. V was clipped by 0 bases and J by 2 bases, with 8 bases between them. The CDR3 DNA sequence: TGTGCCAGCAGCGTAGGCGGCGCTCAAGAGACCCAGTACTTC. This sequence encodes CASSVGGAQETQYF.

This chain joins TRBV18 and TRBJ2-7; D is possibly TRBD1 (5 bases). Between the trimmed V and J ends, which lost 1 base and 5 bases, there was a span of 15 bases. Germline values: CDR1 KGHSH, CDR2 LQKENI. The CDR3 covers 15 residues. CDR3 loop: CASSPQEGATNEQYF. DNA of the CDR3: TGTGCCAGCTCACCACAAGAAGGGGCAACCAACGAGCAGTACTTC.

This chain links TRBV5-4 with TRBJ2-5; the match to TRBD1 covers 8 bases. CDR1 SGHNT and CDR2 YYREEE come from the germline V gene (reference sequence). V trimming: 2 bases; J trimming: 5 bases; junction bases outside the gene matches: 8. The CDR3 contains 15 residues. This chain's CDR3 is CASSFGTGRGETQYF. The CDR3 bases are TGTGCCAGCAGCTTCGGGACAGGAAGAGGGGAGACCCAGTACTTC.

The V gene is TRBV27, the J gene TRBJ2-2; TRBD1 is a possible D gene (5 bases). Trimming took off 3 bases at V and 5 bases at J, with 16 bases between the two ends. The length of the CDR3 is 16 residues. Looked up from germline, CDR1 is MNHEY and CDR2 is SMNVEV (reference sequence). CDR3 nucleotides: TGTGCCAGCAGTTTCCTGGGGCAGGGAAAAACCGGGGAGCTGTTTTTT. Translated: CASSFLGQGKTGELFF.

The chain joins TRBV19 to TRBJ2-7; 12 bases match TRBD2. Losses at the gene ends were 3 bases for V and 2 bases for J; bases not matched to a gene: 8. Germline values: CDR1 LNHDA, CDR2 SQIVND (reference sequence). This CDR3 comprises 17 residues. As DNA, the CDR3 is TGTGCCAGTAGTATTTCCGCTCTAGCGGGAGGGGCCTACGAGCAGTACTTC. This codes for CASSISALAGGAYEQYF.

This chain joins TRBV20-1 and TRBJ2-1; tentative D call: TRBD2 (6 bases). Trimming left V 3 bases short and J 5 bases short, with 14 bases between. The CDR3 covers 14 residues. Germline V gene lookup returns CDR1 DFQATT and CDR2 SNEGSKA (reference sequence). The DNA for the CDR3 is TGCAGTGCTAGTGGGGCGGGAAGTAACAATGAGCAGTTCTTC. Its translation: CSASGAGSNNEQFF.

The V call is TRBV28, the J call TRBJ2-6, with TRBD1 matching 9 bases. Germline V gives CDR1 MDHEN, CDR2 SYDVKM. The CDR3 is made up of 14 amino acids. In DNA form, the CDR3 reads TGTGCGGTACAGGGGGCAGCTGGGGCCAACGTCCTGACTTTC. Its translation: CAVQGAAGANVLTF.

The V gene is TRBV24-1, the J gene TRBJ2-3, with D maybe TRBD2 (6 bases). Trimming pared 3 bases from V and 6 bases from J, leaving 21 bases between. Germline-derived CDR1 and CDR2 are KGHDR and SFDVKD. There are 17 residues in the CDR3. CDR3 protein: CATSDTASARGVDTQYF. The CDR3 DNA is TGTGCCACCAGTGATACCGCTAGCGCCCGAGGGGTGGATACGCAGTATTTT.

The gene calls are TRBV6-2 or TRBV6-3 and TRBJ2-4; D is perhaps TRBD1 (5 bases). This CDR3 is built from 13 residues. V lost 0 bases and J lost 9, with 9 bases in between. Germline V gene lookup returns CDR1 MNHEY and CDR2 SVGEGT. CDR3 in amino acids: CASSYSLGVIQYF. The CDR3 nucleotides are TGTGCCAGCAGTTACTCGCTAGGGGTCATTCAGTACTTC.

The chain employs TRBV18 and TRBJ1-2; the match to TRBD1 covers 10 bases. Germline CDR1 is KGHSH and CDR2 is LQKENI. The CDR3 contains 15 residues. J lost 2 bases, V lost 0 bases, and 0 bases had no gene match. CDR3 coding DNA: TGTGCCAGCTCACCACCGGGACAGGGGAACTATGGCTACACCTTC. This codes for CASSPPGQGNYGYTF.

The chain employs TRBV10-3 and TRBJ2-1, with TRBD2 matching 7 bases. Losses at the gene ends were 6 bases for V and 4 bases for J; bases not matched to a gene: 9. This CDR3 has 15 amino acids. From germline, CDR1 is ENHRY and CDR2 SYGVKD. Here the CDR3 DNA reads TGTGCCATCAGGGCCCCTAGCGGAGGTTACAATGAGCAGTTCTTC. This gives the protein CAIRAPSGGYNEQFF.

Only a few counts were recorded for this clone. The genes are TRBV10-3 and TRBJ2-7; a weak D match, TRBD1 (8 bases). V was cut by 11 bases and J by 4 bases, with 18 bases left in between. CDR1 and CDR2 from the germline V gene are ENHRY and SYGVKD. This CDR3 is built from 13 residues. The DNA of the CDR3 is TGTGCCGCCAGCGGGACAGGTGTTTACGAGCAGTACTTC. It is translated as CAASGTGVYEQYF.

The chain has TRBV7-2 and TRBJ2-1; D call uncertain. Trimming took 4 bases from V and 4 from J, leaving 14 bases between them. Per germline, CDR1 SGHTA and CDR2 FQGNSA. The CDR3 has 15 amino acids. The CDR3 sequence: CASSSPPGVYNEQFF. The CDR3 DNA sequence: TGTGCCAGCAGCTCCCCGCCAGGCGTGTACAATGAGCAGTTCTTC.

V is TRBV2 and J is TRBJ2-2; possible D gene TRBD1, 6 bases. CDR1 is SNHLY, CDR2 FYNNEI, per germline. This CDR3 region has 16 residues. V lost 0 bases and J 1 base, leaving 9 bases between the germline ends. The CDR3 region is CASSEAPRGNTGELFF. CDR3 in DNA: TGTGCCAGCAGTGAAGCTCCCAGGGGGAACACCGGGGAGCTGTTTTTT.

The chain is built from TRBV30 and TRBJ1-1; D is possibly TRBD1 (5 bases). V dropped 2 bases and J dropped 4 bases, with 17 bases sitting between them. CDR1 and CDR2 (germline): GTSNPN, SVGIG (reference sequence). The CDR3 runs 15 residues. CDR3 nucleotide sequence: TGTGCCTGGAGTCCCGGTGCAGGGAAGGGCACTGAAGCTTTCTTT. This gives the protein CAWSPGAGKGTEAFF.

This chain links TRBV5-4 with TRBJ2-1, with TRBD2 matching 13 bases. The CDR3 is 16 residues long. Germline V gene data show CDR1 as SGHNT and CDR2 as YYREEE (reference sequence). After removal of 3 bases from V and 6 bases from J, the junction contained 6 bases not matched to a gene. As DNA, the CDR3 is TGTGCCAGCAGCTGGACTAGCGGGAGATTTCTCAATGAGCAGTTCTTC. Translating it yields CASSWTSGRFLNEQFF.